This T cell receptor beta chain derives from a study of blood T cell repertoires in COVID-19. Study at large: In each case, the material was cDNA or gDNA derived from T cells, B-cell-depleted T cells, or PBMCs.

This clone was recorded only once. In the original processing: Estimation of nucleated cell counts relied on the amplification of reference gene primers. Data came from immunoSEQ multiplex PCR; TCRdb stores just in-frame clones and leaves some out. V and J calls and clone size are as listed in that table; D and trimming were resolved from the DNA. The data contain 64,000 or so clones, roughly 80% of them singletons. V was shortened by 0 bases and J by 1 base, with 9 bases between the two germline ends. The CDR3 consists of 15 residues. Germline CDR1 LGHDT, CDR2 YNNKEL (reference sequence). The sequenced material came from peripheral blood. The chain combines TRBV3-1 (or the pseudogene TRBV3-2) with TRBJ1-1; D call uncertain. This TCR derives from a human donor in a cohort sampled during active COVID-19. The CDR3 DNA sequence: TGTGCCAGCAGCCAAGATCACAGACAGAACACTGAAGCTTTCTTT. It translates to CASSQDHRQNTEAFF.